This T cell receptor (beta chain) was retrieved from a study of T-cell reconstitution after alpha-beta-depleted transplantation in children. Details on this clonotype: Its target is unknown.

Notes on the study in general: Several hundred expanded graft clones reportedly supplied alpha-beta T cells about two months after transplant. At day 60, the high TCRbeta diversity found in some patients originated from recipient T cells and thymic progenitors that had survived. From newly produced T cells came most of the T-cell counts and diversity one year after transplant.

A TCRbeta library incorporating unique molecular identifiers was prepared. MiXCR, applied by TCRdb to the PCR reads, yields one record per CDR3 protein. The data show around 490,000 distinct CDR3 sequences, approximately 10% seen once. The CDR3 consists of 16 residues. The trim removed 3 bases at V and 4 bases at J, leaving 11 bases unmatched. CDR1 SGHRS and CDR2 YFSETQ come from the germline V gene. The chain couples TRBV5-1 to TRBJ2-5; 8 bases are a match to TRBD2. This TCR was recovered from a female patient aged 2-10 years who had a stem cell transplant for aplastic anemia, so the T cells may come from the graft donor. The material sequenced was PBMCs, mostly from graft donor cells, taken 180 days after TCRalphabeta/CD19-depleted stem cell transplant. CDR3 in DNA: TGCGCCAGCAGCTCCCAGCGCGGGGGGCCTACAGAGACCCAGTACTTC. Amino acids: CASSSQRGGPTETQYF.